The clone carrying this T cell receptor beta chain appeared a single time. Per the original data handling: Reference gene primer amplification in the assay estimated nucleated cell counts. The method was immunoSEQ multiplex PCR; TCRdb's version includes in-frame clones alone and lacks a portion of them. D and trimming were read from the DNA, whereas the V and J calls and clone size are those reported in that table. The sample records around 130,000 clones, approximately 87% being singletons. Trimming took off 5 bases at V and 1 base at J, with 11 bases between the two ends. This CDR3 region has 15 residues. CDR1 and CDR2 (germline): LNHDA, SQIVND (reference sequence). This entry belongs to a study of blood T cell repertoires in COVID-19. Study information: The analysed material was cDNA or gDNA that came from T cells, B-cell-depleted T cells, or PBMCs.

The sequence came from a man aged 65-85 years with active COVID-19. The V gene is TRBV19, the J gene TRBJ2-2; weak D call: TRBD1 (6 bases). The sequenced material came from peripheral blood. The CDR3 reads CASSVGQQNTGELFF. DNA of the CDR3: TGTGCCAGTAGTGTAGGACAGCAGAACACCGGGGAGCTGTTTTTT. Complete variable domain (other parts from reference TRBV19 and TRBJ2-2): DGGITQSPKYLFRKEGQNVTLSCEQNLNHDAMYWYRQDPGQGLRLIYYSQIVNDFQKGDIAEGYSVSREKKESFPLTVTSAQKNPTAFYLCASSVGQQNTGELFFGEGSRLTVL.